These T cell receptor beta chains were read from a single sample in a study of blood T cell repertoires in COVID-19. TCRdb keeps only in-frame clones here, not all; method: immunoSEQ multiplex PCR. The top ten clones hold around 5.1% of a sample with 250,000 or so clones, 70% to 90% of them seen once. Sequencing was performed on peripheral blood. The source of these receptors is a woman aged 55-70 years with COVID-19, enrolled during active disease. CDR3s include the opening cysteine and the closing phenylalanine or tryptophan. The D gene is left open where the match is weak. Clone size is stated in some rows and not others, as once, few, many or a class when expanded.

d_gene,abundance,v_gene,j_gene,CDR3nt,CDR3aa
TRBD1,NA,TRBV7-3,TRBJ2-3,TGTGCCAGCAGCCCCTGGGGACAGGCTCTGGATACGCAGTATTTT,CASSPWGQALDTQYF
NA,NA,TRBV29-1,TRBJ1-2,TGCAGCGTTGTGTTTCAGGGGAGAGATGGCTACACCTTC,CSVVFQGRDGYTF
NA,NA,TRBV9,TRBJ1-5,TGTGCCAGCAGCGTAGAGGCAGGGGCTGCTTATAGCAATCAGCCCCAGCATTTT,CASSVEAGAAYSNQPQHF
NA,NA,TRBV9,TRBJ2-3,TGTGCCAGCACGGCGGGGCATAGCACAGATACGCAGTATTTT,CASTAGHSTDTQYF
NA,NA,TRBV7-9,TRBJ2-1,TGTGCCAGCAGCTCCCGAACAGCAAACCCTCGGGAGGAGCAGTTCTTC,CASSSRTANPREEQFF
NA,NA,TRBV6-2/TRBV6-3,TRBJ1-5,TGTGCCAGCAGTGGGGGAAACAGGGTGGCCCAGCCCCAGCATTTT,CASSGGNRVAQPQHF
TRBD1,few,TRBV24-1,TRBJ1-1,TGTGCCACCAGTGCCGCCCGGGGACAGGGGAAGAAGGGAAACACTGAAGCTTTCTTT,CATSAARGQGKKGNTEAFF
NA,few,TRBV7-9,TRBJ1-4,TGTGCCAGCAGTTCTCGGAGTGGCCTCTTTAATGAAAAACTGTTTTTT,CASSSRSGLFNEKLFF
TRBD2,NA,TRBV5-1,TRBJ2-7,TGCGCCAGCAGCTTGACGGCGGGAGGAAACTACGAGCAGTACTTC,CASSLTAGGNYEQYF
NA,NA,TRBV11-3,TRBJ2-7,TGTGCCAGCAGCATGGGACATAACTACGAGCAGTACTTC,CASSMGHNYEQYF
NA,NA,TRBV5-1,TRBJ1-1,TGCGCCAGCAGCGAGCAGACCGGGGGACTGTCGGAAGCTTTCTTT,CASSEQTGGLSEAFF
NA,NA,TRBV5-4,TRBJ2-3,TGTGCCAGCAGCTTGGCTAGCGGCACAGATACGCAGTATTTT,CASSLASGTDTQYF
NA,NA,TRBV29-1,TRBJ2-7,TGCAGCGCAAGTCAGGGCGGCGAGCAGTACTTC,CSASQGGEQYF
NA,NA,TRBV4-3,TRBJ2-1,TGCGCCAGCAGCCTTGGACAAAGCTCCTACAATGAGCAGTTCTTC,CASSLGQSSYNEQFF
TRBD1,once,TRBV19,TRBJ1-3,TGTGCCAGTAGTACACAGGGGGCGCGAGGAAACACCATATATTTT,CASSTQGARGNTIYF
TRBD2,NA,TRBV6-2/TRBV6-3,TRBJ2-1,TGTGCCAGCAGTTCCTTCCCGGGCGGGAGGGCCAGTGAGCAGTTCTTC,CASSSFPGGRASEQFF
NA,few,TRBV3-1/TRBV3-2,TRBJ1-1,TGTGCCAGCAGCCGAGCCCGGCAGGGCGGCGCTGAAGCTTTCTTT,CASSRARQGGAEAFF
NA,NA,TRBV12-3/TRBV12-4,TRBJ2-3,TGTGCCAGCAGTTTCGACTATACAGATACGCAGTATTTT,CASSFDYTDTQYF
NA,NA,TRBV10-2,TRBJ2-7,TGCGCCTCTCGGCAGGGAAGTAACGAGCAGTACTTC,CASRQGSNEQYF
TRBD1,NA,TRBV2,TRBJ2-6,TGTGCCAGCAGTCATAGGGACAGGGCATTTGGGGCCAACGTCCTGACTTTC,CASSHRDRAFGANVLTF
NA,NA,TRBV15,TRBJ2-1,TGTGCCACCAGCAGAGTTAGCCGAGCGCGATACAATGAGCAGTTCTTC,CATSRVSRARYNEQFF
NA,NA,TRBV5-1,TRBJ2-7,TGCGCCAGCAGCTTGACGCGGGACGGGTCCTACGAGCAGTACTTC,CASSLTRDGSYEQYF
NA,NA,TRBV7-2,TRBJ2-3,TGTGCCAGCAGCTTAAGTTACGGGAGCGATACGCAGTATTTT,CASSLSYGSDTQYF
TRBD2,NA,TRBV12-5,TRBJ2-3,TGTGCTAGTGGTTCGACTACCGGACTAGCCACAGATACGCAGTATTTT,CASGSTTGLATDTQYF
TRBD2,NA,TRBV19,TRBJ2-3,TGTGCCAGTAGTGAAGGTCGGGAGGGCCCCAGAGCCGGGGTGTATTTT,CASSEGREGPRAGVYF
NA,NA,TRBV19,TRBJ2-1,TGTGCCAGTAGTATTAGTGGGAGCTCCTACAATGAGCAGTTCTTC,CASSISGSSYNEQFF
TRBD2,NA,TRBV4-3,TRBJ2-7,TGCGCCAGCAGCCAAGTCAACGGGAGGGGATACGAGCAGTACTTC,CASSQVNGRGYEQYF
NA,NA,TRBV7-8,TRBJ2-7,TGTGCCAGCAGCCGTAACTCCTACGAGCAGTACTTC,CASSRNSYEQYF
TRBD1,NA,TRBV10-3,TRBJ1-2,TGTGCCATCAGCGGGACAGCGTATGGCTACACCTTC,CAISGTAYGYTF
TRBD1,NA,TRBV5-4,TRBJ2-7,TGTGCCAGCAGCCACAGGGGGTACCCCTACGAGCAGTACTTC,CASSHRGYPYEQYF
TRBD2,NA,TRBV11-3,TRBJ2-3,TGTGCCAGCAGCTTAGGGGGACTAGCGGGGTCAGATACGCAGTATTTT,CASSLGGLAGSDTQYF
NA,NA,TRBV7-5,TRBJ1-5,TGTGTCAGAAGCTTAGCGGACAGGGCGGGTCAGCCCCAGCATTTT,CVRSLADRAGQPQHF
TRBD2,NA,TRBV6-5,TRBJ2-1,TGTGCCAGCAGTCCTCTAGCGGGAGGCCGGGGTGAGCAGTTCTTC,CASSPLAGGRGEQFF
TRBD2,NA,TRBV23-1,TRBJ2-1,TGCGCCAGCAGTCCCCAGCGGGAGTGCTTACGTAATGAGCAGTTCTTC,CASSPQRECLRNEQFF
NA,NA,TRBV6-1,TRBJ1-5,TGTGCCAGCAGTGAAGAGTGGGGGGGAGACACCCAGCCCCAGCATTTT,CASSEEWGGDTQPQHF
TRBD1,NA,TRBV6-5,TRBJ1-5,TGTGCCAGCAGAGGACAGGGGGGGGGCAATCAGCCCCAGCATTTT,CASRGQGGGNQPQHF
TRBD1,NA,TRBV2,TRBJ1-5,TGTGCCAGCAGCCCCGGGACAGTTAGCAATCAGCCCCAGCATTTT,CASSPGTVSNQPQHF
NA,NA,TRBV29-1,TRBJ1-1,TGCAGCGTGCTCCAAGGGGTTAGTTTTTTCACTGAAGCTTTCTTT,CSVLQGVSFFTEAFF
TRBD1,NA,TRBV28,TRBJ2-1,TGTGCCAGCAGTCTAGACAGGGGGCTGAATGAGCAGTTCTTC,CASSLDRGLNEQFF
TRBD1,NA,TRBV18,TRBJ1-5,TGTGCCAGCTCACCGGATAGGACAGGGTTTGGTCAGCCCCAGCATTTT,CASSPDRTGFGQPQHF
NA,NA,TRBV21-1,TRBJ2-1,TGTGCCAGCAGCAAAGCGCTGGTAGCTGGGTGGTCCAGTATCTACAATGAGCAGTTCTTC,CASSKALVAGWSSIYNEQFF
TRBD1,NA,TRBV5-4,TRBJ2-5,TGTGCCAGCAGCTCCGAGGACAGGGTGGAGACCCAGTACTTC,CASSSEDRVETQYF
NA,once,TRBV30,TRBJ1-3,TGTGCCTGGAGTCCGACAGCCTCTGGAAACACCATATATTTT,CAWSPTASGNTIYF
TRBD2,NA,TRBV5-4,TRBJ2-5,TGTGCCAGCAGCTTGGCCAATTTTGCTAGCGGGAGGAAAGAGACCCAGTACTTC,CASSLANFASGRKETQYF
TRBD1,NA,TRBV11-2,TRBJ1-6,TGTGCCAGCAGCTTAGGCCACAGGGGGAGCTCCTATAATTCACCCCTCCACTTT,CASSLGHRGSSYNSPLHF
NA,NA,TRBV19,TRBJ1-5,TGTGCCAGTAGTAGAGGACAGTCCTATAGCAATCAGCCCCAGCATTTT,CASSRGQSYSNQPQHF
NA,few,TRBV11-3,TRBJ2-7,TGTGCCAGCAGCTTGGACTTCACCTACGAGCAGTACTTC,CASSLDFTYEQYF
NA,NA,TRBV5-1,TRBJ1-3,TGCGCCAGCAGCTTCCAGGGGTCGGGAAACACCATATATTTT,CASSFQGSGNTIYF
NA,once,TRBV18,TRBJ2-3,TGTGCCAGCTCACCGCTAGCGACAGCCACAGATACGCAGTATTTT,CASSPLATATDTQYF
NA,NA,TRBV3-1/TRBV3-2,TRBJ2-7,TGTGCCAGCAGCCAAGGCCCCCAGAGGCAGAGCTACGAGCAGTACTTC,CASSQGPQRQSYEQYF
NA,NA,TRBV10-1,TRBJ2-7,TGCGCCAGCAGTGAGTCGTCCTCCGAGGATCGCAGCTCCTACGAGCAGTACTTC,CASSESSSEDRSSYEQYF
TRBD1,once,TRBV6-5,TRBJ1-1,TGTGCCAGCAGACTACAGGGGGCTGGGGACACTGAAGCTTTCTTT,CASRLQGAGDTEAFF
TRBD1,NA,TRBV7-6,TRBJ1-2,TGTGCCAGCAGCCCGGGGGACAGGGGAGTCGGTGGCTACACCTTC,CASSPGDRGVGGYTF
NA,NA,TRBV6-5,TRBJ1-1,TGTGCCAGCAGTTACTGGGGTAGGGGTAACACTGAAGCTTTCTTT,CASSYWGRGNTEAFF
NA,NA,TRBV5-1,TRBJ1-5,TGCGCCAGCAGCTTGGAACCCGGGAGCAATCAGCCCCAGCATTTT,CASSLEPGSNQPQHF
TRBD1,NA,TRBV5-1,TRBJ2-7,TGCGCCAGCAGCTTGACCGAAAACAGGGGGCGCATGTACTTC,CASSLTENRGRMYF
NA,NA,TRBV6-2/TRBV6-3,TRBJ2-3,TGTGCCAGCAGTCCCTGGGCGGATACGCAGTATTTT,CASSPWADTQYF
TRBD1,NA,TRBV13,TRBJ2-5,TGTGCCAGCAGCTCGAAACGACAGGGGGGCTACCAAGAGACCCAGTACTTC,CASSSKRQGGYQETQYF
NA,NA,TRBV6-2/TRBV6-3,TRBJ1-1,TGTGCCAGCAGTTTATCAGACACTGAAGCTTTCTTT,CASSLSDTEAFF
TRBD1,NA,TRBV28,TRBJ2-1,TGTGCCAGCAGTTCCAGAAAAAGGGACAGGGACCTCAATGAGCAGTTCTTC,CASSSRKRDRDLNEQFF